Following are 3 T cell receptor beta chains from one sample sequenced in a study of blood T cell repertoires in COVID-19. Clones were read by immunoSEQ multiplex PCR, and TCRdb kept only the in-frame ones, dropping some. The data contain about 220,000 clones, under 90% of them singletons. The specimen sequenced was peripheral blood. The receptors derive from an elderly woman with acute or convalescent COVID-19.

The chain employs TRBV6-6 and TRBJ1-5; 9 bases agree with TRBD1. CDR3 length equals 14 residues. V dropped 6 bases and J dropped 11; count of bases not matched to a gene: 11. Germline V lookup: CDR1 MNHNY, CDR2 SVGAGI (reference sequence). The CDR3 region has the DNA TGTGCCAGCAGCCTCAGTGGACAGGGGAAGACCCAGCATTTT. It codes for CASSLSGQGKTQHF.

The V gene is TRBV9, the J gene TRBJ1-4; 7 nucleotides agree with TRBD1. In germline, CDR1 is SGDLS, CDR2 YYNGEE. The CDR3 sequence is 17 residues long. The ends lost 0 bases at V and 3 bases at J; junction bases unmatched: 8. For the CDR3, the DNA is TGTGCCAGCAGCGTAGGGATAACAGGGGAAGCTAATGAAAAACTGTTTTTT. It specifies CASSVGITGEANEKLFF.

This chain connects TRBV19 to TRBJ1-5; D is perhaps TRBD1 (6 bases). CDR3 length equals 16 residues. Germline V lookup: CDR1 LNHDA, CDR2 SQIVND (reference sequence). Trimming removed 8 bases at V and 2 bases at J, with 19 bases between. CDR3 amino acids: CASSPAPGQRNQPQHF. The CDR3 nucleotides read TGTGCCAGTTCTCCTGCCCCTGGACAGCGCAATCAGCCCCAGCATTTT.